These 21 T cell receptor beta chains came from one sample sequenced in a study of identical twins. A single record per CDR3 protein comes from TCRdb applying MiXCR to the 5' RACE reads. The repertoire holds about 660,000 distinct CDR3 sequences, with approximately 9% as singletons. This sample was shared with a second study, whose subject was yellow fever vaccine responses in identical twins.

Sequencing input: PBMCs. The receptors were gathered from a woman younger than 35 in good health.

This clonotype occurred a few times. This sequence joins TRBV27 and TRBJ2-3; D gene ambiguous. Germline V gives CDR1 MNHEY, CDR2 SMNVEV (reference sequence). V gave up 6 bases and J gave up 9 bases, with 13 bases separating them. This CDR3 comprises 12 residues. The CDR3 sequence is CASRQSGLTQYF. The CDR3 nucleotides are TGTGCCAGCAGACAGTCCGGGTTGACGCAGTATTTT.

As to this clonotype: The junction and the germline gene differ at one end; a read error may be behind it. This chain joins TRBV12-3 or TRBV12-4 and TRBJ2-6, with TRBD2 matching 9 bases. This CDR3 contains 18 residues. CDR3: CACSFLSGSFSGANVLTF. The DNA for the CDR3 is TGTGCCTGCAGTTTCCTTAGCGGGAGTTTCTCTGGGGCCAACGTCCTGACTTTC.

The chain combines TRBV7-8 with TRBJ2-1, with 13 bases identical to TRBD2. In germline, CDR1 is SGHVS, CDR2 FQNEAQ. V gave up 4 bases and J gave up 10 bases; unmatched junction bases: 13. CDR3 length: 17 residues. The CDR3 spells CASSSPKTSGRASEQFF. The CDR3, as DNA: TGTGCCAGCAGCTCCCCCAAAACTAGCGGGAGGGCCTCGGAGCAGTTCTTC.

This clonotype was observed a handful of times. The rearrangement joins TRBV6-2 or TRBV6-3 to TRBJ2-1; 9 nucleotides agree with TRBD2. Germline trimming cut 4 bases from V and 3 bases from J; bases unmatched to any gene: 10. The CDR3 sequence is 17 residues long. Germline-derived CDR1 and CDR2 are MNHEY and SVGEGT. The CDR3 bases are TGTGCCAGCAGTTCAGTAGCGGGAGTAACTATCTACAATGAGCAGTTCTTC. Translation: CASSSVAGVTIYNEQFF.

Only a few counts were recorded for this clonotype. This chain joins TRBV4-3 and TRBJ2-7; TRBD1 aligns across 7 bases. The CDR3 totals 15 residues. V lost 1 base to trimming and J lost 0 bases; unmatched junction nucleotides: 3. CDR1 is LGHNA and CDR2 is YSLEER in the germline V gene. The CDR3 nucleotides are TGCGCCAGCAGCCAAGGCCGGGACAGCTCCTACGAGCAGTACTTC. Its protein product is CASSQGRDSSYEQYF.

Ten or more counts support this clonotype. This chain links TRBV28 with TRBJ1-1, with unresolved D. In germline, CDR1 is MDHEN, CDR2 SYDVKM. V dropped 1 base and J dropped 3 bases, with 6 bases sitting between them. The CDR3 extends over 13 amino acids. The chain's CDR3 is CASSLLGDTEAFF. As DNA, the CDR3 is TGTGCCAGCAGTTTATTGGGAGACACTGAAGCTTTCTTT.

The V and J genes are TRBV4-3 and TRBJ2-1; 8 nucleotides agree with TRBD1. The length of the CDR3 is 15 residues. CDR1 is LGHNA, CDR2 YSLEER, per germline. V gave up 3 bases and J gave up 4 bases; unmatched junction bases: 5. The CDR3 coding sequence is TGCGCCAGCAGCCACGGGACAGGACTTTACAATGAGCAGTTCTTC. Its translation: CASSHGTGLYNEQFF.

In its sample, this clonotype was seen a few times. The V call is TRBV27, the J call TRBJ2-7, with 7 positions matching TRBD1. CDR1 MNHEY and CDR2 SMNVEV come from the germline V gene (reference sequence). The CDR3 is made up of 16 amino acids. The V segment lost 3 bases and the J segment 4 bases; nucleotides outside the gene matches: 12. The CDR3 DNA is TGTGCCAGCAGTTTTCGACAGGGCGCGTCCTTTTACGAGCAGTACTTC. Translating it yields CASSFRQGASFYEQYF.

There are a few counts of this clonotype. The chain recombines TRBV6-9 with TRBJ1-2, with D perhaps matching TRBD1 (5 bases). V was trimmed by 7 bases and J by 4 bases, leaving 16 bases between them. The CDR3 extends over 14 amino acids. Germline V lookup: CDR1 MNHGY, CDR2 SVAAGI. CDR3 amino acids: CASTHLGPAYGYTF. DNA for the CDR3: TGTGCCAGCACCCATCTGGGACCGGCCTATGGCTACACCTTC.

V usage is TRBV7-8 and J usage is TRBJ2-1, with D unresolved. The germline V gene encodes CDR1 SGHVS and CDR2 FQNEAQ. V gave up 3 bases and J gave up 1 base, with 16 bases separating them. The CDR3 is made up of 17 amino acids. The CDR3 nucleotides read TGTGCCAGCAGCTTTTCCCGGGCCGAGCGTTCCTACAATGAGCAGTTCTTC. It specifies CASSFSRAERSYNEQFF.

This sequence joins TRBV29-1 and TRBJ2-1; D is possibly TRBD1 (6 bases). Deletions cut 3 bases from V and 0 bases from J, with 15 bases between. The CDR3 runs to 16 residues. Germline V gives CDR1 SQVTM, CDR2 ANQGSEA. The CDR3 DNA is TGCAGCGTTGATGTTGGATTACAGGGCTCCTACAATGAGCAGTTCTTC. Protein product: CSVDVGLQGSYNEQFF.

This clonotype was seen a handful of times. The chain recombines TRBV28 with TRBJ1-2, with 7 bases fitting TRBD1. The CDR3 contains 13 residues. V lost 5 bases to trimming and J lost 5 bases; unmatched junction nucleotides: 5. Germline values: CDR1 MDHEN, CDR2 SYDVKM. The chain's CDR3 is CASSPGGEYGYTF. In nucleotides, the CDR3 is TGTGCCAGCAGTCCAGGGGGGGAGTATGGCTACACCTTC.

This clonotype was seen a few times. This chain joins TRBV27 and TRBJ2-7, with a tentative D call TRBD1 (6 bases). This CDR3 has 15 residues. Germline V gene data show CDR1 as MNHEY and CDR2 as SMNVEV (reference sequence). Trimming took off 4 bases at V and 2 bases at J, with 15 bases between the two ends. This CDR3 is CASSSDSTLTYEQYF. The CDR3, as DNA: TGTGCCAGCAGTTCGGACAGTACGTTAACCTACGAGCAGTACTTC.

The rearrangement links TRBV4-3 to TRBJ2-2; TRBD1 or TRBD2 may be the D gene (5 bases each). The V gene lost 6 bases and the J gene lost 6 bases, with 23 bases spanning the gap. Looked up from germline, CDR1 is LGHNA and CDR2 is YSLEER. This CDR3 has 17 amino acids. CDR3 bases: TGCGCCAGCAGTAGGTTCTTTGGGCTAGCCAGGGCCGGGGAGCTGTTTTTT. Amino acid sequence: CASSRFFGLARAGELFF.

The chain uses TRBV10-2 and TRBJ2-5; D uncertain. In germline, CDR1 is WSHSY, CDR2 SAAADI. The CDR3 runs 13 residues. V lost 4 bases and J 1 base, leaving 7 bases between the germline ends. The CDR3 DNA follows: TGCGCCAGCAGTGTAAACAGCCAAGAGACCCAGTACTTC. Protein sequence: CASSVNSQETQYF.

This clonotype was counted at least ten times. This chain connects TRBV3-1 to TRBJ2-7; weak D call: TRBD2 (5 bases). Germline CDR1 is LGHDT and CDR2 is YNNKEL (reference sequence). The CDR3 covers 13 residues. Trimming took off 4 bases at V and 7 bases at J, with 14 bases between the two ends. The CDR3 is CASSREGSGEQYF. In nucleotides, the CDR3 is TGTGCCAGCAGCCGTGAGGGCTCGGGAGAGCAGTACTTC.

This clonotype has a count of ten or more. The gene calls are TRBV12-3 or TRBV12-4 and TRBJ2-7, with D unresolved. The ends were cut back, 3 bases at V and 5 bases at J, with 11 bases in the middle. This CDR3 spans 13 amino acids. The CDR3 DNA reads TGTGCCAGCAGTTTTTACGATCCCAACGAGCAGTACTTC. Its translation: CASSFYDPNEQYF.

The CDR3 sequence: CASARGGEQYF. The DNA of the CDR3 is TGTGCCAGCGCCCGGGGTGGAGAGCAGTACTTC. J is TRBJ2-7 and V is TRBV6-5, with D possibly being TRBD2 (5 bases). The CDR3 contains 11 residues. V shed 8 bases and J shed 7 bases, with 12 bases lying between them. Germline V lookup: CDR1 MNHEY, CDR2 SVGAGI.

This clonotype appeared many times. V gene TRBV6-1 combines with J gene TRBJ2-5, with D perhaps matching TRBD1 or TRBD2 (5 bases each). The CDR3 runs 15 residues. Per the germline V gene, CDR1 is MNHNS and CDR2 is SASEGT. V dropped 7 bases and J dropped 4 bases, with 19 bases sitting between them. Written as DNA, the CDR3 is TGTGCCAGCACCTCCCGAGCGGCAGGGAGAGAGACCCAGTACTTC. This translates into CASTSRAAGRETQYF.

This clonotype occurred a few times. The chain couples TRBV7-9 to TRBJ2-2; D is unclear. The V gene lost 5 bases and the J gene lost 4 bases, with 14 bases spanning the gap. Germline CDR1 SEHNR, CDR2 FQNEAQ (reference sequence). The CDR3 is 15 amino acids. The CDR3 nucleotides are TGTGCCAGCAGCGGGATGGTGTCTTTCACCGGGGAGCTGTTTTTT. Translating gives CASSGMVSFTGELFF.

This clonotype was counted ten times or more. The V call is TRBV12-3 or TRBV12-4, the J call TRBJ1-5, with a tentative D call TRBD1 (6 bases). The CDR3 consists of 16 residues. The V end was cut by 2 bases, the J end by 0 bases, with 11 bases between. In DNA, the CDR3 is TGTGCCAGCAGTTTAAGACAGGACTTTAGCAATCAGCCCCAGCATTTT. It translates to CASSLRQDFSNQPQHF.